This entry lists 29 T cell receptor beta chains sequenced from one sample in a study of T cell repertoires in cytomegalovirus infection. Their recognized antigens are unknown. In TCRdb, the reads were re-called with MiXCR into one record per CDR3 protein. The sample shows about 110,000 distinct CDR3 sequences, 10% of them seen only once. The source material was PBMCs, sequenced either directly or after in vitro stimulation (not recorded which). Source of these receptors: a human donor in good health (CMV status not recorded). Some clones in this sample may be carry-over from other donors' samples.

A few counts support this clonotype. J is TRBJ2-1 and V is TRBV27; D remains ambiguous. V was clipped by 6 bases and J by 0 bases, with 9 bases between them. Germline loops: CDR1 MNHEY, CDR2 SMNVEV (reference sequence). This CDR3 has 14 residues. CDR3 DNA sequence: TGTGCCAGCAGCTTGGGCCTCTCCTACAATGAGCAGTTCTTC. It specifies CASSLGLSYNEQFF.

This clonotype was seen at least ten times. This CDR3 reads CASSLAGGGSEQFF. In DNA form, the CDR3 reads TGTGCCAGCAGTTTAGCGGGAGGGGGGAGTGAGCAGTTCTTC. The genes are TRBV5-4 and TRBJ2-1; 11 positions agree with TRBD2. The CDR3 covers 14 residues. Germline V gives CDR1 SGHNT, CDR2 YYREEE (reference sequence). Trimming at V came to 5 bases and at J to 9 bases, leaving 7 bases not matched to a gene.

This clonotype has a count of ten or more. The chain employs TRBV28 and TRBJ1-5; D may be TRBD1 (5 bases). The CDR3 runs 16 residues. V gave up 6 bases and J gave up 2 bases, with 17 bases separating them. CDR1 and CDR2 from the germline V gene are MDHEN and SYDVKM. The DNA for the CDR3 is TGTGCCAGCAGCCCACAGGTTGGGTCGGGCAATCAGCCCCAGCATTTT. Translation gives CASSPQVGSGNQPQHF.

This clonotype was observed a few times. J is TRBJ2-7 and V is TRBV10-3; the D gene could be TRBD1 or TRBD2 (7 bases each). Germline V CDR1 and CDR2: ENHRY, SYGVKD. This CDR3 has 16 amino acids. Trimming took 1 base from V and 3 from J, leaving 16 bases between them. CDR3 region: CAISEWGGQSVYEQYV. CDR3 nucleotides: TGTGCCATCAGTGAGTGGGGGGGACAGAGCGTCTACGAGCAGTACGTC.

The chain joins TRBV7-8 to TRBJ2-3; 7 bases match TRBD1. Germline V gene sequence: CDR1 SGHVS, CDR2 FQNEAQ. This CDR3 is built from 15 residues. J lost 5 bases, V lost 5 bases, and 10 bases had no gene match. In DNA form, the CDR3 reads TGTGCCAGCAGCCCATGGGACAGAGCCCGAGATACGCAGTATTTT. It is translated as CASSPWDRARDTQYF.

This clonotype occurred many times. The V call is TRBV12-3 or TRBV12-4, the J call TRBJ1-5, with TRBD1 as a possible D gene (6 bases). V lost 6 bases to trimming and J lost 0 bases, with 9 bases between them. The CDR3 has 14 amino acids. The CDR3 DNA reads TGTGCCAGCAGCTACAGGGATAGCAATCAGCCCCAGCATTTT. Translating it yields CASSYRDSNQPQHF.

Many counts were recorded for this clonotype. The genes are TRBV7-2 and TRBJ2-3; TRBD2 agrees at 13 bases. V gave up 4 bases and J gave up 6 bases; unmatched junction bases: 7. Germline CDR1 SGHTA, CDR2 FQGNSA. The CDR3 is 16 amino acids. The CDR3 sequence is CASSSGLAGAVDTQYF. In DNA, the CDR3 is TGTGCCAGCAGCTCCGGACTAGCGGGAGCGGTGGATACGCAGTATTTT. The variable domain in full, completed from reference TRBV7-2 and TRBJ2-3, reads GAGVSQSPSNKVTEKGKDVELRCDPISGHTALYWYRQSLGQGLEFLIYFQGNSAPDKSGLPSDRFSAERTGGSVSTLTIQRTQQEDSAVYLCASSSGLAGAVDTQYFGPGTRLTVL.

The chain employs TRBV20-1 and TRBJ2-5, with 7 nucleotides matching TRBD2. Germline V CDR1 and CDR2: DFQATT, SNEGSKA (reference sequence). Trimming cost V 2 bases and J 2 bases; bases outside gene matches: 11. This CDR3 spans 16 amino acids. CDR3 sequence reads: CSARIGGSFSQETQYF. The CDR3 DNA sequence: TGCAGTGCTAGAATCGGCGGGAGTTTCAGTCAAGAGACCCAGTACTTC.

The chain links TRBV18 to TRBJ1-2; no firm D call. The CDR3 spans 13 residues. The germline V and J ends were trimmed by 3 bases and 4 bases, with 9 bases remaining between them. Looked up from germline, CDR1 is KGHSH and CDR2 is LQKENI. CDR3 sequence (DNA): TGTGCCAGCTCACCGCCCACCCGCTATGGCTACACCTTC. This encodes CASSPPTRYGYTF.

This clonotype has a handful of counts. The rearrangement joins TRBV18 to TRBJ1-1, with 7 bases fitting TRBD1. V trimming: 3 bases; J trimming: 6 bases; junction bases outside the gene matches: 7. The germline V gene has CDR1 KGHSH and CDR2 LQKENI. The CDR3 runs to 14 residues. CDR3 protein: CASSPQSGGSEAFF. As DNA, the CDR3 is TGTGCCAGCTCACCTCAGTCAGGGGGGTCTGAAGCTTTCTTT.

In its sample, this clonotype was seen many times. This chain joins TRBV12-3 or TRBV12-4 and TRBJ2-1, with 12 bases that match TRBD2. V shed 6 bases, J shed 16 bases, and the junction held 7 bases outside the gene matches. The CDR3 sequence is 12 residues long. The CDR3 sequence is CASSQTSGRGFF. In DNA, the CDR3 is TGTGCCAGCAGCCAGACTAGCGGGAGAGGATTCTTC.

This clonotype has more than one count but fewer than ten. The chain is built from TRBV5-1 and TRBJ2-2, with 11 bases identical to TRBD2. The germline V gene encodes CDR1 SGHRS and CDR2 YFSETQ. V lost 3 bases and J lost 4; bases outside the gene matches: 5. The CDR3 has 16 amino acids. DNA for the CDR3: TGCGCCAGCAGCTCGGAGGGACTAGCGGCCACCGGGGAGCTGTTTTTT. It specifies CASSSEGLAATGELFF.

This clonotype was found many times. This rearrangement joins TRBV12-3 or TRBV12-4 to TRBJ2-7; D is uncertain. The CDR3 is 13 residues long. V was clipped by 3 bases and J by 3 bases, with 9 bases between them. The DNA for the CDR3 is TGTGCCAGCAGTTTTTCCGGCTTCTACGAGCAGTACTTC. Its translation is CASSFSGFYEQYF.

Many counts were recorded for this clonotype. CDR3 sequence: CATSRDRGGTGELFF. In DNA form, the CDR3 reads TGTGCCACCAGCAGAGATAGGGGGGGCACCGGGGAGCTGTTTTTT. The chain carries TRBV15 and TRBJ2-2; D is possibly TRBD2 (7 bases). Trimming cost V 0 bases and J 4 bases, with 9 bases left between them. Per the germline V gene, CDR1 is LNHNV and CDR2 is YYDKDF (reference sequence). This CDR3 is 15 amino acids long.

This clonotype appeared many times. This chain links TRBV19 with TRBJ1-1; tentatively, D is TRBD1 (5 bases). Per germline, CDR1 LNHDA and CDR2 SQIVND (reference sequence). V gave up 8 bases and J gave up 1 base, with 17 bases separating them. This CDR3 has 15 residues. CDR3 DNA: TGTGCCAGTCTAAGGTTGGGGGGAACGAACACTGAAGCTTTCTTT. It translates to CASLRLGGTNTEAFF.

This clonotype has at least ten counts. V and J are TRBV7-2 and TRBJ1-1; TRBD1 matches 12 bases. Germline V gene data show CDR1 as SGHTA and CDR2 as FQGNSA. The CDR3 is 15 amino acids. Trimming at V came to 5 bases and at J to 10 bases, leaving 11 bases not matched to a gene. This CDR3 reads CASSPLGTGGAAAFF. DNA of the CDR3: TGTGCCAGCAGCCCCCTGGGGACAGGGGGCGCGGCAGCTTTCTTT.

This clonotype has ten or more counts. V usage is TRBV7-2 and J usage is TRBJ2-1, with 9 positions matching TRBD2. The CDR3 runs to 16 residues. Germline V gives CDR1 SGHTA, CDR2 FQGNSA. With V trimmed by 6 bases and J by 2 bases, 8 bases remained unmatched. The CDR3 DNA is TGTGCCAGCAGTCCGATAGCGGGAGTAACCTACAATGAGCAGTTCTTC. This sequence encodes CASSPIAGVTYNEQFF.

This chain links TRBV4-3 with TRBJ1-2; D uncertain. This CDR3 region has 14 residues. The germline CDR1 and CDR2 sequences are LGHNA and YSLEER. V was pared by 0 bases and J by 8 bases, with 13 bases between. CDR3 in amino acids: CASSQEGSGEGYTF. In DNA form, the CDR3 reads TGCGCCAGCAGCCAAGAAGGCAGTGGGGAAGGCTACACCTTC.

This clonotype was found many times. V gene TRBV7-9 combines with J gene TRBJ2-5, with 12 bases lining up with TRBD2. The CDR3 loop spans 14 amino acids. The ends lost 3 bases at V and 4 bases at J; junction bases unmatched: 0. In germline, CDR1 is SEHNR, CDR2 FQNEAQ (reference sequence). In DNA, the CDR3 is TGTGCCAGCAGCTTGGGACTAGCGGGAGAGACCCAGTACTTC. This codes for CASSLGLAGETQYF. Supplemented by reference TRBV7-9 and TRBJ2-5, the full variable domain reads DTGVSQNPRHKITKRGQNVTFRCDPISEHNRLYWYRQTLGQGPEFLTYFQNEAQLEKSRLLSDRFSAERPKGSFSTLEIQRTEQGDSAMYLCASSLGLAGETQYFGPGTRLLVL.

This clonotype has at least ten counts. This chain connects TRBV7-2 to TRBJ2-2, with a weak D call TRBD2 (5 bases). Germline-derived CDR1 and CDR2 are SGHTA and FQGNSA. Between the trimmed V and J ends, which lost 0 bases and 4 bases, there was a span of 12 bases. The CDR3 spans 16 residues. The CDR3 bases are TGTGCCAGCAGCTTAGCGGGAGTTTCGGGCACCGGGGAGCTGTTTTTT. It is translated as CASSLAGVSGTGELFF.

This clonotype was seen repeatedly, ten times or more. The rearrangement uses TRBV12-3 or TRBV12-4 and TRBJ2-5; D is unclear. This CDR3 spans 13 amino acids. Trimming cost V 7 bases and J 5 bases, with 14 bases left between them. CDR3 residues: CASMSDGPETQYF. The DNA for the CDR3 is TGTGCCAGCATGTCGGACGGCCCGGAGACCCAGTACTTC.

The table lists this clonotype with many counts. The chain combines TRBV7-2 with TRBJ2-3; 15 bases align to TRBD2. V was pared by 5 bases and J by 6 bases, with 15 bases of the junction left unmatched. The germline V gene encodes CDR1 SGHTA and CDR2 FQGNSA. This CDR3 region has 19 residues. The CDR3 reads CASSGRKGTSGRRPDTQYF. The CDR3 nucleotides are TGTGCCAGCAGCGGGCGGAAAGGGACTAGCGGGAGGAGGCCCGATACGCAGTATTTT.

This clonotype was recorded many times. J is TRBJ1-1 and V is TRBV6-2 or TRBV6-3; 9 nucleotides align to TRBD1. Looked up from germline, CDR1 is MNHEY and CDR2 is SVGEGT. The CDR3 contains 20 residues. V shed 2 bases and J 1 base; nucleotides not matched to a gene: 17. Here the CDR3 DNA reads TGTGCCAGCAGTTACCATATGTCCCGGGACAGGGACCCAACGAACACTGAAGCTTTCTTT. The encoded protein is CASSYHMSRDRDPTNTEAFF.

V usage is TRBV12-3 or TRBV12-4 and J usage is TRBJ2-1; the D is unclear. The V and J ends lost 4 bases and 7 bases respectively, with 8 bases between them. The CDR3 consists of 12 residues. The CDR3 DNA is TGTGCCAGCAGTTGGAATGGGAATGAGCAGTTCTTC. Translation gives CASSWNGNEQFF.

The chain combines TRBV5-4 with TRBJ1-4, with TRBD1 matching over 9 bases. This CDR3 comprises 17 residues. Losses at the gene ends were 3 bases for V and 5 bases for J; bases not matched to a gene: 11. The germline CDR1 and CDR2 sequences are SGHNT and YYREEE (reference sequence). The CDR3 reads CASSSGGGTGMNEKLFF. CDR3 sequence (DNA): TGTGCCAGCAGCTCCGGTGGGGGGACAGGGATGAATGAAAAACTGTTTTTT. Combining the CDR3 with reference TRBV5-4 and TRBJ1-4 gives the whole variable domain ETGVTQSPTHLIKTRGQQVTLRCSSQSGHNTVSWYQQALGQGPQFIFQYYREEENGRGNFPPRFSGLQFPNYSSELNVNALELDDSALYLCASSSGGGTGMNEKLFFGSGTQLSVL.

This clonotype occurred a few times. The genes are TRBV7-9 and TRBJ2-5; D not certain. Germline V CDR1 and CDR2: SEHNR, FQNEAQ (reference sequence). The CDR3 consists of 13 residues. Trimming took 6 bases from V and 5 from J, leaving 13 bases between them. CDR3 sequence reads: CASSRVEAETQYF. As DNA, the CDR3 is TGTGCCAGCAGTCGAGTGGAAGCGGAGACCCAGTACTTC.

This clonotype was seen ten or more times. The chain links TRBV7-9 to TRBJ1-1; D uncertain. This CDR3 is built from 12 residues. Per germline, CDR1 SEHNR and CDR2 FQNEAQ (reference sequence). The germline V and J ends were trimmed by 5 bases and 5 bases, with 9 bases remaining between them. The CDR3 protein is CASSPGRTEAFF. The CDR3 DNA is TGTGCCAGCAGCCCCGGGAGAACTGAAGCTTTCTTT.

The rearrangement links TRBV5-4 to TRBJ2-3; 7 bases align to TRBD2. Germline lookup yields CDR1 SGHNT and CDR2 YYREEE (reference sequence). The V and J ends lost 6 bases and 5 bases, in that order; junction bases with no gene match: 6. The length of the CDR3 is 13 residues. This chain's CDR3 is CASMRESKDTQYF. The CDR3 DNA reads as TGTGCCAGCATGCGGGAGTCGAAAGATACGCAGTATTTT.

The rearrangement links TRBV6-6 to TRBJ1-1; a weak D match, TRBD1 (5 bases). The V end lost 8 bases, the J end lost 1 base, and 20 bases lay between the germline ends. This CDR3 has 16 amino acids. The germline V gene has CDR1 MNHNY and CDR2 SVGAGI (reference sequence). CDR3 in DNA: TGTGCCAGCTCTACAGGCCGGGTGGGATGGAACACTGAAGCTTTCTTT. Its translation: CASSTGRVGWNTEAFF.